This TCR beta chain is drawn from a study of blood T cell repertoires in COVID-19. Study-level background: Material from acute and convalescent COVID-19 was sourced from the United States, Italy and Spain. Nucleic acid was either cDNA or gDNA, and it came from T cells, B-cell-depleted T cells, or PBMCs.

Trimming stripped 4 bases from V and 0 bases from J, with 17 bases between. This CDR3 is built from 17 residues. The germline CDR1 and CDR2 sequences are SGHRS and YFSETQ. Assignments of participants to cohorts depended upon their own reported clinical history. Clones were read by immunoSEQ multiplex PCR, and TCRdb kept only the in-frame ones, dropping some. The data show around 250,000 clones, with approximately 91% seen just once and approximately 1.3% held by the top ten. The sample consisted of PBMCs or T cells enriched from blood (not recorded which). The rearrangement uses TRBV5-1 and TRBJ2-4; tentatively, D is TRBD2 (6 bases). The sequence derives from a human donor in a cohort exposed to, infected with or recovered from COVID-19 (not recorded which). The donor label of this sample is uncertain. The DNA of the CDR3 is TGCGCCAGCAGCCAAAGAGGAGGGCCCCTAGCCAAAAACATTCAGTACTTC. It yields the protein CASSQRGGPLAKNIQYF. Combining the CDR3 with reference TRBV5-1 and TRBJ2-4 gives the whole variable domain KAGVTQTPRYLIKTRGQQVTLSCSPISGHRSVSWYQQTPGQGLQFLFEYFSETQRNKGNFPGRFSGRQFSNSRSEMNVSTLELGDSALYLCASSQRGGPLAKNIQYFGAGTRLSVL.